The 5 T cell receptor beta chains presented below share a single source sample, sequenced in a study of blood T cells in healthy people across ages. For the second PCR, which ran for about 6 to 12 cycles, a sample-barcoded 5' primer and a J-beta primer mix were used. MiXCR, applied by TCRdb to the 5' RACE reads, yields one record per CDR3 protein. The profile shows 650,000 to 900,000 distinct CDR3 sequences, less than 80% of them singletons. The sample comprised blood. The receptors derive from a man aged 25 to 45 in good health.

This clonotype showed up just a few times. The chain has TRBV12-5 and TRBJ2-1, with D possibly matching TRBD2 (5 bases). The CDR3 extends over 14 amino acids. The V and J ends lost 2 bases and 8 bases respectively, with 13 bases between them. CDR1 is LGHNT, CDR2 FRNRAP, per germline. CDR3 amino acids: CASGLSTGNHEQFF. The CDR3, as DNA: TGTGCTAGTGGTTTGTCCACCGGGAACCATGAGCAGTTCTTC. Full variable domain (missing parts from reference TRBV12-5 and TRBJ2-1): DARVTQTPRHKVTEMGQEVTMRCQPILGHNTVFWYRQTMMQGLELLAYFRNRAPLDDSGMPKDRFSAEMPDATLATLKIQPSEPRDSAVYFCASGLSTGNHEQFFGPGTRLTVL.

In this sample, this clonotype turned up a few times. This chain joins TRBV28 and TRBJ1-2, with unresolved D. The CDR3 is 12 amino acids. Germline CDR1 MDHEN, CDR2 SYDVKM. V was pared by 1 base and J by 7 bases, with 7 bases between. CDR3 DNA sequence: TGTGCCAGCAGTTTATCGGATTCTGGCTACACCTTC. Residues: CASSLSDSGYTF.

The rearrangement uses TRBV15 and TRBJ1-5; 7 positions match TRBD1. In germline, CDR1 is LNHNV, CDR2 YYDKDF (reference sequence). With V trimmed by 0 bases and J by 10 bases, 15 bases remained unmatched. The CDR3 covers 17 residues. DNA of the CDR3: TGTGCCACCAGCAGAGATTCAAACACAGGGGTTGGAGTACCCCAGCATTTT. Translating gives CATSRDSNTGVGVPQHF. The whole variable domain, filled in from reference TRBV15 and TRBJ1-5, reads DAMVIQNPRYQVTQFGKPVTLSCSQTLNHNVMYWYQQKSSQAPKLLFHYYDKDFNNEADTPDNFQSRRPNTSFCFLDIRSPGLGDTAMYLCATSRDSNTGVGVPQHFGDGTRLSIL.

The table lists this clonotype with a few counts. The rearrangement uses TRBV4-1 and TRBJ2-1, with TRBD2 matching over 9 bases. This CDR3 has 16 amino acids. The V gene's germline CDR1 is MGHRA and CDR2 YSYEKL. Trimming at V came to 2 bases and at J to 5 bases, leaving 7 bases not matched to a gene. CDR3 DNA sequence: TGCGCCAGCAGCCAAAACCTAGCGGGGTCAGACAATGAGCAGTTCTTC. Residues: CASSQNLAGSDNEQFF.

This clonotype was observed many times. This chain joins TRBV6-2 or TRBV6-3 and TRBJ2-7; D is tentatively TRBD1 or TRBD2 (6 bases each). CDR3 length equals 14 residues. Germline loops: CDR1 MNHEY, CDR2 SVGEGT. V was cut by 5 bases and J by 2 bases, with 13 bases left in between. CDR3 DNA sequence: TGTGCCAGCAGTCTTGCGGGACAACCCTACGAGCAGTACTTC. It encodes CASSLAGQPYEQYF.